This T cell receptor beta chain was documented in a study of cytomegalovirus exposure and HLA in healthy donors. Note on this clone: Its antigen is unidentified.

The PCR employed 60 Vbeta primers together with 13 Jbeta primers. Assay: immunoSEQ multiplex PCR; the TCRdb copy retains only in-frame clones and omits some. In the table there are under 200,000 clones, roughly 82% of which are singletons. Findings of the study overall: Cytomegalovirus-associated status was assigned to some 160 TCR beta chains. A later analysis reportedly found that, within productive TCRs, an Asian-associated ancestry cluster had fewer N-insertions than the mean observed across the approximately 670 donors.

V was clipped by 7 bases and J by 0 bases, with 14 bases between them. Germline loops: CDR1 SQVTM, CDR2 ANQGSEA. The CDR3 has 14 amino acids. The TCR was taken from a woman in her 50s in good health and CMV-seronegative. The sequencing sample was made of PBMCs. The rearrangement joins TRBV29-1 to TRBJ2-3; D possibly corresponds to TRBD2 (6 bases). The chain's CDR3 is CSAQGTSSTDTQYF. For the CDR3, the DNA is TGCAGCGCCCAAGGGACTTCTAGCACAGATACGCAGTATTTT.